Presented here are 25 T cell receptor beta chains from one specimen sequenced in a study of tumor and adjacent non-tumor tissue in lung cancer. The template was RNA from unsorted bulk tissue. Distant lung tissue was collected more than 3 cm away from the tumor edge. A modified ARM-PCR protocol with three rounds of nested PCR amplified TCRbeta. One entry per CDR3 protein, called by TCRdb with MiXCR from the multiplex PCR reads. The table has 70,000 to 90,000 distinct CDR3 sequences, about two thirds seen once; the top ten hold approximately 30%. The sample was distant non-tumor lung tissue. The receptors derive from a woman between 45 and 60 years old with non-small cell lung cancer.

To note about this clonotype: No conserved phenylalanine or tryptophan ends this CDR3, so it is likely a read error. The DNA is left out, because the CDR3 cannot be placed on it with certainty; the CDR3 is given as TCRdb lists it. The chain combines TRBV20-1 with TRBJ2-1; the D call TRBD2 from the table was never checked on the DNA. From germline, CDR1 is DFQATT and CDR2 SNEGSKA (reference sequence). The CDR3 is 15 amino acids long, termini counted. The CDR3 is CSAASTMRDYNEQFS.

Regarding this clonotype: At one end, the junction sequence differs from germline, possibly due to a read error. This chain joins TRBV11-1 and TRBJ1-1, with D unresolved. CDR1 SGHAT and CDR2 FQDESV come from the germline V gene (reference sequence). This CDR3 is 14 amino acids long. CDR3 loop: CASSLVLVNTEAFF. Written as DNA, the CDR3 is TGTGCTAGCAGCCTTGTACTGGTGAACACTGAAGCTTTCTTT. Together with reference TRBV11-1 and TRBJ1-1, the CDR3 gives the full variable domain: EAEVAQSPRYKITEKSQAVAFWCDPISGHATLYWYRQILGQGPELLVQFQDESVVDDSQLPKDRFSAERLKGVDSTLKIQPAELGDSAMYLCASSLVLVNTEAFFGQGTRLTVV.

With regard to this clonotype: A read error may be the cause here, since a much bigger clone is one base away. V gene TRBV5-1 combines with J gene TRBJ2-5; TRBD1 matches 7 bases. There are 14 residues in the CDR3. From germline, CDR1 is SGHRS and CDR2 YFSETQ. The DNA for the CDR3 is TGCGCCAGCGGCTTTCAGGGGGTTCAAGAGACCCAGTACTTC. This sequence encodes CASGFQGVQETQYF.

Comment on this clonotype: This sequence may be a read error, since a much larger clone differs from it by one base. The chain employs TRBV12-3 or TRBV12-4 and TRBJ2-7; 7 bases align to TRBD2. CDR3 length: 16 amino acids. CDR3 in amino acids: CASNLNGAGTSYEQYF. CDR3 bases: TGTGCCAGCAATTTAAATGGAGCGGGGACCTCCTACGAGCAGTACTTC.

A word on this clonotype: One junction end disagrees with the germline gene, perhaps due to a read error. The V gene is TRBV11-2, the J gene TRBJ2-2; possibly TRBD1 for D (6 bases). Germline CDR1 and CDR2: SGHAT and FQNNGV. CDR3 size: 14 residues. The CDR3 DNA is TGTGCCAGCTGCAAAAACTGGGACACCGGGGAACTGTTCTTT. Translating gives CASCKNWDTGELFF.

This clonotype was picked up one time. In DNA form, the CDR3 reads TGTGCCAGCGTCCGGCAGGTGGCAGGGGCTGAGCAGTACTTC. Encoded protein: CASVRQVAGAEQYF. The rearrangement uses TRBV7-9 and TRBJ2-7; TRBD1 is a possible D gene (6 bases). Germline V CDR1 and CDR2: SEHNR, FQNEAQ (reference sequence). The CDR3 contains 14 residues. Trimming took off 8 bases at V and 7 bases at J, with 21 bases between the two ends.

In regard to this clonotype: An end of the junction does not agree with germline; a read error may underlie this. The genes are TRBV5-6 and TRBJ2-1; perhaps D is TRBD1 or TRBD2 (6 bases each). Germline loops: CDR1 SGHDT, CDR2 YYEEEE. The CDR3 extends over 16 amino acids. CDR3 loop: CASSADRGEIYNEQLF. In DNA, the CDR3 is TGTGCCAGCAGCGCAGATAGGGGGGAAATCTACAATGAGCAGCTCTTC.

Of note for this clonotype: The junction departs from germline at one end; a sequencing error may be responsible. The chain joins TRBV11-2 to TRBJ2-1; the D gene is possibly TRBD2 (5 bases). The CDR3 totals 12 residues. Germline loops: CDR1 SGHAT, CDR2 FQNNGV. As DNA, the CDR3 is TGTGCCAGCAGCCTGTTCGGGGATGATCAGTTCTTC. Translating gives CASSLFGDDQFF.

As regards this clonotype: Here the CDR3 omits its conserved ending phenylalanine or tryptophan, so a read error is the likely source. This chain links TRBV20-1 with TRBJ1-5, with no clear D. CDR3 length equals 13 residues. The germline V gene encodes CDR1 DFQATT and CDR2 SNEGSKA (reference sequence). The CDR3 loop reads CSAREHSNQPQHL. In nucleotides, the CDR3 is TGCAGCGCTAGAGAACATAGCAATCAGCCCCAGCATTTA.

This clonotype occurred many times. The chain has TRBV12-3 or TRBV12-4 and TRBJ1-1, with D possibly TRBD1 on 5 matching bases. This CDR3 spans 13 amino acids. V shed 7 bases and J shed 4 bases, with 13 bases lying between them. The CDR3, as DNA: TGTGCCAGCATCCAACGGGGGGGCACTGAAGCTTTCTTT. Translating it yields CASIQRGGTEAFF.

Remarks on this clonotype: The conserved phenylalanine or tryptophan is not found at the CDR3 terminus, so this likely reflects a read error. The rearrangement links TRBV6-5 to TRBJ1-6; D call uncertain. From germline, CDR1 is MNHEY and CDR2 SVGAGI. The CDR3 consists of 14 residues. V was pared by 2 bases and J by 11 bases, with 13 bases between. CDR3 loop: CASSYDRENPPLHL. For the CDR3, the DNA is TGTGCCAGCAGTTACGATAGAGAAAATCCACCCCTCCACTTA.

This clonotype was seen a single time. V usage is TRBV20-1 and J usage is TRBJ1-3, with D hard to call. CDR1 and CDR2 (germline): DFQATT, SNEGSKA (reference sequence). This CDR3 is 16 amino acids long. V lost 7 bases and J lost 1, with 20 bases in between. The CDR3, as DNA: TGCAGTGTTATCCTCCCCGGGGAAGGATCTGGAAACACCATATATTTT. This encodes CSVILPGEGSGNTIYF.

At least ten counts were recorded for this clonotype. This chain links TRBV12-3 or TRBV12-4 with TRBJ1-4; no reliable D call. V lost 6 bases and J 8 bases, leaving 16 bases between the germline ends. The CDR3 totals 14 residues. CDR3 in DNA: TGTGCCAGCAGCCCCGCGGCAGACCGCGAAAAACTGTTTTTT. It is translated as CASSPAADREKLFF.

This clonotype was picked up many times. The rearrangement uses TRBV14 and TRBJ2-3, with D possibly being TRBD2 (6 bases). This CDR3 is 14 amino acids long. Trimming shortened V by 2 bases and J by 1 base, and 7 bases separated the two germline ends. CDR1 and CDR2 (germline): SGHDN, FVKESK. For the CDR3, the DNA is TGTGCCAGCAGCCAACGGAGGGGCACAGATACGCAGTATTTT. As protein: CASSQRRGTDTQYF.

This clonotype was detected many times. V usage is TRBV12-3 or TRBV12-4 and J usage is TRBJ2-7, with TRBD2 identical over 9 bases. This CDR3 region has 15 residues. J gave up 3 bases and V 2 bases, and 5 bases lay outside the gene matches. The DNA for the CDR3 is TGTGCCAGCAGTTTATGGGTAGCGGGAGACTACGAGCAGTACTTC. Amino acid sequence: CASSLWVAGDYEQYF.

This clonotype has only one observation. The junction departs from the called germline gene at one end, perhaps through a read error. CDR3 sequence reads: CGVADNSGRVVETQYF. The CDR3 DNA reads as TGCGGCGTTGCTGACAATAGCGGGAGGGTTGTGGAGACCCAGTACTTC. The chain employs TRBV29-1 and TRBJ2-5; 11 positions agree with TRBD2. CDR1 SQVTM and CDR2 ANQGSEA come from the germline V gene. This CDR3 has 16 residues. The full variable domain, its missing parts supplied by reference TRBV29-1 and TRBJ2-5, is SAVISQKPSRDICQRGTSLTIQCQVDSQVTMMFWYRQQPGQSLTLIATANQGSEATYESGFVIDKFPISRPNLTFSTLTVSNMSPEDSSIYLCGVADNSGRVVETQYFGPGTRLLVL.

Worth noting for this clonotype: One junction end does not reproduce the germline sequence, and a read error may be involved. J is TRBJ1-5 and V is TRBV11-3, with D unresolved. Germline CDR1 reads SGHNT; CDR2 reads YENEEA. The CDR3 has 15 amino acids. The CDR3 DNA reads TGTGCTAGCAGCTTTTCACAGAGGTGCAATCAGCCCCAGCATTTT. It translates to CASSFSQRCNQPQHF.

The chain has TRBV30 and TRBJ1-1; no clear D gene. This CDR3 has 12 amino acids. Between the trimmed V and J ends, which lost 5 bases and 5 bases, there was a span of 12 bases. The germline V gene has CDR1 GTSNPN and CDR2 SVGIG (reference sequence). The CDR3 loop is CAWRQQGTEAFF. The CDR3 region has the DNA TGTGCCTGGCGACAACAAGGGACTGAAGCTTTCTTT.

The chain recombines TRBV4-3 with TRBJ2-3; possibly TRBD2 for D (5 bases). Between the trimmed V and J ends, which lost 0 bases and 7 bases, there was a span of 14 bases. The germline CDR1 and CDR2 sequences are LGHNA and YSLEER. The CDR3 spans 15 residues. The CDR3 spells CASSQELTGIHTQYF. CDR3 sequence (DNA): TGCGCCAGCAGCCAAGAGTTGACCGGGATCCATACGCAGTATTTT.

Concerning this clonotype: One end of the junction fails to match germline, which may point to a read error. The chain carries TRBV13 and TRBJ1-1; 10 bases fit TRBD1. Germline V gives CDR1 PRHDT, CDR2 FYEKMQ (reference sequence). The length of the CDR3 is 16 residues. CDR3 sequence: CASSLGWTGGNTEAIF. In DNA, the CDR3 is TGTGCCAGCAGCTTAGGATGGACAGGGGGAAACACTGAAGCTATATTT.

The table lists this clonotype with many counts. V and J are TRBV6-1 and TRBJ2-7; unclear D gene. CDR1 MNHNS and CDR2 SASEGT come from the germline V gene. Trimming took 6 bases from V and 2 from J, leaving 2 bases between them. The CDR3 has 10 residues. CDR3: CASRTYEQYF. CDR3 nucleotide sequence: TGTGCCAGCAGAACCTACGAGCAGTACTTC.

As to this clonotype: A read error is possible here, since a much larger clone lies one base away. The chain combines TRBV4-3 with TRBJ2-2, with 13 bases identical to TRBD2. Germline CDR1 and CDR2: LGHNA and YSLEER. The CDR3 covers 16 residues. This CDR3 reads CARSQEGLAGSGELFF. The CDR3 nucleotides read TGCGCCAGGAGCCAAGAGGGACTAGCGGGATCTGGGGAGCTGTTTTTT.

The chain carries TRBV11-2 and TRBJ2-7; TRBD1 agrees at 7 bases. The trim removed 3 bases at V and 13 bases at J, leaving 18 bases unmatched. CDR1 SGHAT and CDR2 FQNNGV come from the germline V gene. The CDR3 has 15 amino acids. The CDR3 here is CASSFGTEVTHERYF. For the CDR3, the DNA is TGTGCCAGCAGCTTCGGGACAGAGGTTACCCACGAGCGATACTTC.

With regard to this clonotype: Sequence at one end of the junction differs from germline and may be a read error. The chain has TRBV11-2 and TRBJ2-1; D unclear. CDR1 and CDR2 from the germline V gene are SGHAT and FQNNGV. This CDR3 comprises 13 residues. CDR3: CASSLNNNNVQFF. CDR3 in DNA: TGCGCCAGCAGCCTCAACAACAACAATGTGCAGTTCTTC.

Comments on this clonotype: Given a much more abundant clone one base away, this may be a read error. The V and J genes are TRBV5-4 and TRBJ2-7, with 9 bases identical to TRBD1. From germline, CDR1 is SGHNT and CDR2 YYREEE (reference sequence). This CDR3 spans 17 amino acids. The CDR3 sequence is CANSLQGPGQGIREQYF. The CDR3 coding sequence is TGTGCCAACAGCTTGCAGGGACCGGGACAGGGAATCCGCGAGCAGTACTTC.